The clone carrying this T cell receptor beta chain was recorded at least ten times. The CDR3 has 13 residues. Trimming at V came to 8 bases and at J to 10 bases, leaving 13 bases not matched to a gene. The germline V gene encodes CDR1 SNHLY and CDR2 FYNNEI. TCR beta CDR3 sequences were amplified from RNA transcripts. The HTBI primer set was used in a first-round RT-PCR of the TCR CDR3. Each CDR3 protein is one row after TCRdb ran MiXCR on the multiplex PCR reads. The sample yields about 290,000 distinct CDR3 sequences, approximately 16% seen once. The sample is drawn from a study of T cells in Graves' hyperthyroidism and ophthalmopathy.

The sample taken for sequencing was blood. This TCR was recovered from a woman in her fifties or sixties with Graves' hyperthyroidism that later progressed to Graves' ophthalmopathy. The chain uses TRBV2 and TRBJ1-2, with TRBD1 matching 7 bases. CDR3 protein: CASREVKGQTYTF. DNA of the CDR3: TGTGCCAGCCGAGAGGTAAAGGGACAGACCTACACCTTC.